This TCR beta chain was identified in a study of blood T cell repertoires in COVID-19. Study details: T cells, B-cell-depleted T cells, or PBMCs supplied cDNA or gDNA.

The CDR3 totals 16 residues. V shed 0 bases and J shed 0 bases, with 12 bases lying between them. The germline CDR1 and CDR2 sequences are MNHEY and SVGAGI. As processed by the authors: Scientists estimated how many nucleated cells there were by amplifying reference gene primers. Data came from immunoSEQ multiplex PCR; TCRdb stores just in-frame clones and leaves some out. V and J calls and clone size are those listed in that table; D and trimming were worked out from the DNA. The sample records roughly 250,000 clones, 75% to 95% being singletons. The Seattle site enrolled patients during active infection and followed them longitudinally.

The sample comprised peripheral blood. This chain uses TRBV6-5 with TRBJ2-7; weak D call: TRBD1 (6 bases). The clonotype originates from a person in their late teens or twenties with COVID-19, enrolled during active disease. In DNA form, the CDR3 reads TGTGCCAGCAGTTACTCCTCCCAGGGGACCTCCTACGAGCAGTACTTC. Translation: CASSYSSQGTSYEQYF.